This TCR beta chain stems from a study of technical replicates of blood from a few donors (dated by TCRdb to about 2017). Sequences PRHDT (CDR1) and FYEKMQ (CDR2) are obtained from the germline V gene (reference sequence). V was cut back by 4 bases and J by 8 bases, leaving a gap of 14 bases between them. The CDR3 numbers 14 residues from cysteine through phenylalanine. The DNA shown is the 42-base CDR3, in frame from base 1. The library was prepared using the immunoSEQ multiplex PCR assay. TCRdb holds this immuneACCESS table with in-frame rearrangements only. Some clones are missing; in checked studies, unresolved V genes explain under half, and the rest has no known cause. Here the sample has over 50,000 clones; 90% to 95% occur a single time. The top ten constitute about 0.22% of the sample. Regarding this clone: Its antigen is not yet known. Base qualities are not recorded, but no much larger clone differs from it by a single base.

This chain joins TRBV13 to TRBJ1-4; TRBD1 could be the D gene, as 5 bases match. Sequenced sample: T cells isolated from PBMCs. The sequence derives from a human donor in good health. This receptor carries the CDR3 CASSSSGVGEKLFF. The sequenced DNA is TGTGCCAGCAGCTCTTCGGGGGTTGGAGAAAAACTGTTTTTT.